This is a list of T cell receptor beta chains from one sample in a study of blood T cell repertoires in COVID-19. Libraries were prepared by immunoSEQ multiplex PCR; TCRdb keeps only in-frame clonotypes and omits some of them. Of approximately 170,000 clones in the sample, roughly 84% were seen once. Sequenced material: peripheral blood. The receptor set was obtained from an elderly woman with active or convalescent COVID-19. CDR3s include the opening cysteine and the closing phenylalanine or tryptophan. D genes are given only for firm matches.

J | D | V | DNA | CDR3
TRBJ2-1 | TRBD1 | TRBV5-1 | TGCGCCAGCAGCATCGGGACAGGATACAATGAGCAGTTCTTC | CASSIGTGYNEQFF
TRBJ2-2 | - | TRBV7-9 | TGTGCCAGCAGCTTAGAGGGGGGGACCACCGGGGAGCTGTTTTTT | CASSLEGGTTGELFF
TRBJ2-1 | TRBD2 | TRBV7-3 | TGTGCCAGCAGCCCTTGGCCGGAAGGACTAGTTGATGAGCAGTTCTTC | CASSPWPEGLVDEQFF
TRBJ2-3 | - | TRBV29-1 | TGCAGCGTTGGGCACTACGACCTCACAGATACGCAGTATTTT | CSVGHYDLTDTQYF
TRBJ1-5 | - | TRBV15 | TGTGCCACCAGCAGAGAAAGTGGCGTGGGCAGGATCTCGATTAGCAATCAGCCCCAGCATTTT | CATSRESGVGRISISNQPQHF
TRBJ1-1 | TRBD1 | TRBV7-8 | TGTGCCAGCAGCTCCAGGGACAGGGAGGGCACTGAAGCTTTCTTT | CASSSRDREGTEAFF
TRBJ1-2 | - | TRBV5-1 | TGCGCCAGCAGCCTATCCCCTAACTATGGCTACACCTTC | CASSLSPNYGYTF
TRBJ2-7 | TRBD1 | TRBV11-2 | TGTGCCAGCAGCCGACAGGGTCTCGGGTACGAGCAGTACTTC | CASSRQGLGYEQYF
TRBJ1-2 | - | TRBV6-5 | TGTGCCAGCATCCGTAGAGCCGAGAACTATGGCTACACCTTC | CASIRRAENYGYTF
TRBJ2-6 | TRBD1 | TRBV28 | TGTGCCAGCACTTTAGGGGGCGCTGGGGCCAACGTCCTGACTTTC | CASTLGGAGANVLTF